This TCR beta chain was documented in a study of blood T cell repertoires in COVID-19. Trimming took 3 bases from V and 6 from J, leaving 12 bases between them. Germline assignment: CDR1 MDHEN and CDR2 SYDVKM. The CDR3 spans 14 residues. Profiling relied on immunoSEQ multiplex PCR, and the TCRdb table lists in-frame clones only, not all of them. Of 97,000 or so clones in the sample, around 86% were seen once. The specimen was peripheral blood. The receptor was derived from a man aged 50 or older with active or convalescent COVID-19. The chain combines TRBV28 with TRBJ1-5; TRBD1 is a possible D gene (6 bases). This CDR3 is CASSFDRQGQPQHF. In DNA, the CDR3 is TGTGCCAGCAGTTTCGACAGGCAGGGTCAGCCCCAGCATTTT.